Presented here are 27 T cell receptor beta chains from one specimen sequenced in a study of cytomegalovirus exposure and HLA in healthy donors (dated by TCRdb to 2015 to 2018). Libraries were built with the immunoSEQ multiplex PCR assay. The multiplex PCR relied on a mix of 60 forward primers for TCR Vbeta segments and 13 reverse primers for TCR Jbeta segments. The clones in this table, taken by TCRdb from immuneACCESS, are in-frame only. Not every clone is retained; where verified, under half of the shortfall comes from an unresolved V gene, and the cause of the rest is unknown. Recorded for this sample are 130,000 or so clones; approximately 66% of them occurred a single time. Together, the top ten hold 8% to 9% of the sample. Sequenced sample: PBMCs. The origin of the receptors is a woman aged 40 to 50 in good health and CMV-seropositive.

V gene TRBV9 combines with J gene TRBJ1-2; TRBD1 aligns across 9 bases. Trimming took 4 bases from V and 2 from J; bases not matched to a gene: 3. This CDR3 is built from 14 residues. Germline V gene sequence: CDR1 SGDLS, CDR2 YYNGEE. The DNA for the CDR3 is TGTGCCAGCAGCTTAGGACAGGGGAACTATGGCTACACCTTC. It codes for CASSLGQGNYGYTF.

The DNA for the CDR3 is TGTGCCAGCACGCCTCCAGGGCAGGGGGCGTCCTACGAGCAGTACTTC. It encodes CASTPPGQGASYEQYF. This sequence joins TRBV28 and TRBJ2-7; 8 bases line up with TRBD1. J gave up 1 base and V 7 bases, and 12 bases lay outside the gene matches. Germline CDR1 reads MDHEN; CDR2 reads SYDVKM. CDR3 size: 16 residues. The full variable domain, in which reference TRBV28 and TRBJ2-7 provide the parts outside the CDR3, is DVKVTQSSRYLVKRTGEKVFLECVQDMDHENMFWYRQDPGLGLRLIYFSYDVKMKEKGDIPEGYSVSREKKERFSLILESASTNQTSMYLCASTPPGQGASYEQYFGPGTRLTVT.

This clone was observed a few times. The chain combines TRBV27 with TRBJ1-6; no reliable D call. Germline V lookup: CDR1 MNHEY, CDR2 SMNVEV (reference sequence). The CDR3 is made up of 17 amino acids. V lost 1 base to trimming and J lost 3 bases, with 13 bases between them. Here the CDR3 reads CASSLFGVEDYNSPLHF. The CDR3 bases are TGTGCCAGCAGTTTATTCGGGGTTGAGGACTATAATTCACCCCTCCACTTT.

V usage is TRBV6-5 and J usage is TRBJ2-3; possibly TRBD2 for D (5 bases). V lost 3 bases and J 2 bases, leaving 9 bases between the germline ends. The CDR3 is 14 residues long. Germline V gene data show CDR1 as MNHEY and CDR2 as SVGAGI. The CDR3 protein is CASSYSGVTDTQYF. CDR3 sequence (DNA): TGTGCCAGCAGTTATTCCGGGGTCACAGATACGCAGTATTTT.

This clone turned up a few times. This rearrangement joins TRBV19 to TRBJ2-5, with D perhaps matching TRBD2 (6 bases). TRBJ2-7 matches the DNA end more closely, so the J call is doubtful. This CDR3 contains 16 residues. Germline lookup yields CDR1 LNHDA and CDR2 SQIVND (reference sequence). The CDR3 sequence is CASSTPHGGAIYEQYF. The CDR3, as DNA: TGTGCCAGTAGTACCCCTCATGGAGGGGCGATCTACGAGCAGTACTTC.

The chain combines TRBV6-5 with TRBJ1-6; TRBD1 aligns across 9 bases. Germline values: CDR1 MNHEY, CDR2 SVGAGI. The CDR3 contains 15 residues. V dropped 6 bases and J dropped 6; count of bases not matched to a gene: 6. CDR3 in DNA: TGTGCCAGCAGCCGGACAGGGGCCGTTAATTCACCCCTCCACTTT. Translated, it gives CASSRTGAVNSPLHF.

V usage is TRBV29-1 and J usage is TRBJ2-3; 8 bases align to TRBD2. Germline trimming cut 7 bases from V and 2 bases from J; bases unmatched to any gene: 20. Germline values: CDR1 SQVTM, CDR2 ANQGSEA. The CDR3 totals 18 residues. The CDR3 nucleotides are TGCAGCGGTCTTCTAGCGGGCTCTCCACCGGATGACACAGATACGCAGTATTTT. The encoded protein is CSGLLAGSPPDDTDTQYF.

The chain couples TRBV18 to TRBJ2-7; D is perhaps TRBD1 (6 bases). The germline CDR1 and CDR2 sequences are KGHSH and LQKENI. Trimming stripped 0 bases from V and 2 bases from J, with 8 bases between. This CDR3 has 14 residues. CDR3 bases: TGTGCCAGCTCACCACCCGGACAGACCTACGAGCAGTACTTC. Translation gives CASSPPGQTYEQYF.

The chain couples TRBV28 to TRBJ2-1; 10 nucleotides match TRBD2. Trimming took 5 bases from V and 8 from J; bases not matched to a gene: 12. The CDR3 is 16 residues long. Germline V gives CDR1 MDHEN, CDR2 SYDVKM. The CDR3 spells CASSPPPSGRGYEQFF. In DNA form, the CDR3 reads TGTGCCAGCAGTCCCCCCCCTAGCGGGAGAGGGTATGAGCAGTTCTTC.

The chain carries TRBV6-1 and TRBJ1-1, with TRBD1 matching over 9 bases. This CDR3 spans 15 amino acids. Germline lookup yields CDR1 MNHNS and CDR2 SASEGT. V gave up 3 bases and J gave up 9 bases; unmatched junction bases: 11. CDR3 protein: CASSEPGQGISQAFF. The CDR3 DNA sequence: TGTGCCAGCAGTGAGCCGGGACAGGGCATTTCCCAAGCTTTCTTT.

The chain joins TRBV11-3 to TRBJ1-2; 9 bases are shared with TRBD1. V lost 4 bases, J lost 2 bases, and 11 bases stayed unmatched. The germline V gene encodes CDR1 SGHNT and CDR2 YENEEA. The CDR3 is 17 residues long. The CDR3 nucleotides are TGTGCCAGCAGCTACTCACAGGGGGCGATACTCAACTATGGCTACACCTTC. Residues: CASSYSQGAILNYGYTF.

As to this clone: Other DNA sequences in the same sample also yield this CDR3. V usage is TRBV19 and J usage is TRBJ1-5; 12 bases fit TRBD1. With V trimmed by 3 bases and J by 6 bases, 6 bases remained unmatched. The CDR3 spans 16 residues. Germline lookup yields CDR1 LNHDA and CDR2 SQIVND (reference sequence). In DNA form, the CDR3 reads TGTGCCAGTAGTATCCCGGGACAGGGGGCTCGTCAGCCCCAGCATTTT. Translating gives CASSIPGQGARQPQHF.

The chain joins TRBV4-1 to TRBJ1-2; D gene ambiguous. This CDR3 is 16 amino acids long. CDR1 and CDR2 (germline): MGHRA, YSYEKL. V was clipped by 0 bases and J by 0 bases, with 11 bases between them. The CDR3 nucleotides are TGCGCCAGCAGCCAAGATCTTGGGCGTTCTAACTATGGCTACACCTTC. Its protein is CASSQDLGRSNYGYTF.

This clone appeared a single time. This sequence joins TRBV10-1 and TRBJ2-1; TRBD2 aligns across 8 bases. The ends lost 0 bases at V and 7 bases at J; junction bases unmatched: 8. The CDR3 has 16 amino acids. Germline CDR1 and CDR2: WNHNN and SYGVQD (reference sequence). CDR3 protein: CASSESAGGKRNEQFF. CDR3 coding DNA: TGCGCCAGCAGTGAGTCCGCGGGGGGAAAAAGAAATGAGCAGTTCTTC.

The rearrangement links TRBV13 to TRBJ2-5; TRBD2 aligns across 13 bases. With the DNA end fitting TRBJ2-7 better, the J assignment may be wrong. Germline CDR1 reads PRHDT; CDR2 reads FYEKMQ (reference sequence). The CDR3 has 14 amino acids. CDR3 DNA: TGTGCCAGCAGCTCCGGGACTAGCGGGAACGAGCAGTACTTC. Encoded protein: CASSSGTSGNEQYF.

This clone was recorded only once. The rearrangement links TRBV30 to TRBJ2-1, with 10 bases aligning to TRBD1. V shed 3 bases, J shed 6 bases, and the junction held 2 bases outside the gene matches. Germline-derived CDR1 and CDR2 are GTSNPN and SVGIG (reference sequence). The CDR3 contains 13 residues. CDR3 nucleotide sequence: TGTGCCTGGAGCGGACAGGGGGTCAATGAGCAGTTCTTC. Translated, it gives CAWSGQGVNEQFF.

The chain employs TRBV19 and TRBJ2-7, with a possible D match to TRBD2 (5 bases). Trimming left V 3 bases short and J 0 bases short, with 9 bases between. Per germline, CDR1 LNHDA and CDR2 SQIVND (reference sequence). This CDR3 has 14 amino acids. The chain's CDR3 is CASSMSGPSYEQYF. DNA for the CDR3: TGTGCCAGTAGTATGAGCGGACCCTCCTACGAGCAGTACTTC.

The rearrangement links TRBV18 to TRBJ2-1; D is possibly TRBD1 (5 bases). There are 15 residues in the CDR3. V was clipped by 0 bases and J by 9 bases, with 15 bases between them. Per the germline V gene, CDR1 is KGHSH and CDR2 is LQKENI. The CDR3 nucleotides are TGTGCCAGCTCACCACCAAGCGTAGGGGCCGGTGAGCAGTTCTTC. Translated, it gives CASSPPSVGAGEQFF.

This chain connects TRBV28 to TRBJ2-5; 7 bases line up with TRBD1. V dropped 8 bases and J dropped 1; count of bases not matched to a gene: 10. CDR3 length: 15 residues. The germline gives CDR1 MDHEN, CDR2 SYDVKM. The CDR3 nucleotides are TGTGCCAGCGCCGAAACCTCAGGGGGCCAAGAGACCCAGTACTTC. Protein sequence: CASAETSGGQETQYF.

This clone came up a few times. The V and J genes are TRBV6-1 and TRBJ2-7, with 8 nucleotides matching TRBD2. The germline V gene encodes CDR1 MNHNS and CDR2 SASEGT. After removal of 2 bases from V and 2 bases from J, the junction contained 11 bases not matched to a gene. The CDR3 is 17 amino acids. CDR3 bases: TGTGCCAGCAGTGAACCGGGTGTAAGCGGGAGCGCCTACGAGCAGTACTTC. The encoded protein is CASSEPGVSGSAYEQYF.

The V call is TRBV7-9, the J call TRBJ2-7, with 11 bases fitting TRBD1. This CDR3 has 15 residues. CDR1 and CDR2 (germline): SEHNR, FQNEAQ (reference sequence). Trimming cost V 2 bases and J 4 bases; bases outside gene matches: 4. CDR3 protein: CASSLPGTGGYEQYF. The CDR3 coding sequence is TGTGCCAGCAGCTTACCGGGGACAGGGGGATACGAGCAGTACTTC.

This rearrangement joins TRBV2 to TRBJ2-3; 10 bases line up with TRBD2. CDR1 and CDR2 from the germline V gene are SNHLY and FYNNEI. CDR3 length: 15 amino acids. V shed 8 bases and J 2 bases; nucleotides not matched to a gene: 7. CDR3 sequence: CASAWTSGDTDTQYF. In nucleotides, the CDR3 is TGTGCCAGCGCGTGGACTAGCGGAGACACAGATACGCAGTATTTT.

This chain connects TRBV6-6 to TRBJ1-6; 11 bases map to TRBD1. CDR3 length: 16 amino acids. Germline values: CDR1 MNHNY, CDR2 SVGAGI (reference sequence). Trimming cost V 5 bases and J 14 bases; bases outside gene matches: 14. CDR3 region: CASSTRTGGPNWTLHF. The CDR3 DNA follows: TGTGCCAGCAGTACACGGACAGGGGGCCCCAATTGGACCCTCCACTTT.

This rearrangement joins TRBV19 to TRBJ1-2, with TRBD1 identical over 7 bases. J lost 8 bases, V lost 5 bases, and 11 bases had no gene match. CDR1 and CDR2 from the germline V gene are LNHDA and SQIVND (reference sequence). The length of the CDR3 is 14 residues. The CDR3 sequence: CASSSPDRSQGYTF. The CDR3 coding sequence is TGTGCCAGTAGTTCTCCGGACAGGAGCCAAGGCTACACCTTC. The full variable domain, its missing parts supplied by reference TRBV19 and TRBJ1-2, is DGGITQSPKYLFRKEGQNVTLSCEQNLNHDAMYWYRQDPGQGLRLIYYSQIVNDFQKGDIAEGYSVSREKKESFPLTVTSAQKNPTAFYLCASSSPDRSQGYTFGSGTRLTVV.

The rearrangement joins TRBV5-1 to TRBJ1-2; a possible D gene is TRBD1 (5 bases). Germline values: CDR1 SGHRS, CDR2 YFSETQ. V lost 1 base and J 5 bases, leaving 12 bases between the germline ends. The CDR3 loop spans 14 amino acids. In DNA form, the CDR3 reads TGCGCCAGCAGCTTGAGCAGGGACTCTTATGGCTACACCTTC. This codes for CASSLSRDSYGYTF.

The chain carries TRBV10-2 and TRBJ1-4; D may be TRBD1 (5 bases). Trimming left V 6 bases short and J 4 bases short, with 12 bases between. Germline V lookup: CDR1 WSHSY, CDR2 SAAADI. The CDR3 length is 14 residues. The CDR3 loop reads CASRLDSHNEKLFF. The CDR3 DNA reads TGCGCCAGCAGACTCGACAGCCATAATGAAAAACTGTTTTTT.

This clone is a singleton in its sample. The chain joins TRBV7-3 to TRBJ2-3, with 11 bases fitting TRBD1. The V gene end was trimmed by 2 bases and the J gene end by 6 bases; junction bases not matched to a gene: 13. Germline CDR1 is SGHTA and CDR2 is FQGTGA. The length of the CDR3 is 18 residues. CDR3 DNA: TGTGCCAGCAGCTTATATGGGGCAGGACAGGGGGCATCTGATACGCAGTATTTT. It encodes CASSLYGAGQGASDTQYF.